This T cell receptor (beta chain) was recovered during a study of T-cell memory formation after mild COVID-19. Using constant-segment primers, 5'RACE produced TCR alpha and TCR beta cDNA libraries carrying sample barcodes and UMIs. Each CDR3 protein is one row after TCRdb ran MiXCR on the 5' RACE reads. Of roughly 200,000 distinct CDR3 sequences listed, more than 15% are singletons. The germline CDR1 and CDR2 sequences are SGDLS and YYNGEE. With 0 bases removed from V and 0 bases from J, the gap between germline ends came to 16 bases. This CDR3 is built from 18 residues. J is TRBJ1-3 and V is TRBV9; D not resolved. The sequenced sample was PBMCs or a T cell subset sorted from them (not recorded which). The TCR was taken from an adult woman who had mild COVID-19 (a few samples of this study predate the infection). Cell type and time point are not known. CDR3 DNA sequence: TGTGCCAGCAGCGTAGGCCCTTCAACACTAGTCTCTGGAAACACCATATATTTT. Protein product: CASSVGPSTLVSGNTIYF.